A single sample is the source of the 31 T cell receptor beta chains below, sequenced in a study of blood T cell repertoires in COVID-19. Clones were read by immunoSEQ multiplex PCR, and TCRdb kept only the in-frame ones, dropping some. The table records about 190,000 clones, about four fifths of them present only once. The sequencing sample was made of peripheral blood. These receptors all stem from a man in his 60s with acute or convalescent COVID-19.

This clone was recorded a few times. Other DNA sequences in the sample encode the same CDR3. J is TRBJ1-3 and V is TRBV7-9; TRBD1 matches 7 bases. The CDR3 loop spans 14 amino acids. J lost 0 bases, V lost 5 bases, and 1 base had no gene match. The germline CDR1 and CDR2 sequences are SEHNR and FQNEAQ (reference sequence). The CDR3 sequence: CASSRQGSGNTIYF. CDR3 coding DNA: TGTGCCAGCAGCCGACAGGGCTCTGGAAACACCATATATTTT.

V is TRBV30 and J is TRBJ2-7; the D gene is possibly TRBD2 (6 bases). CDR1 and CDR2 (germline): GTSNPN, SVGIG (reference sequence). Trimming pared 0 bases from V and 2 bases from J, leaving 14 bases between. The CDR3 length is 15 residues. The CDR3 sequence is CAWSVRVGGAYEQYF. The CDR3 DNA sequence: TGTGCCTGGAGTGTACGAGTGGGAGGTGCCTACGAGCAGTACTTC.

The chain links TRBV18 to TRBJ2-3; a weak D match, TRBD1 (5 bases). The CDR3 covers 14 residues. In germline, CDR1 is KGHSH, CDR2 LQKENI. V lost 3 bases and J 2 bases, leaving 9 bases between the germline ends. CDR3 amino acids: CASSPDTNTDTQYF. The CDR3 DNA follows: TGTGCCAGCTCACCGGACACAAACACAGATACGCAGTATTTT. The full variable domain, in which reference TRBV18 and TRBJ2-3 provide the parts outside the CDR3, is NAGVMQNPRHLVRRRGQEARLRCSPMKGHSHVYWYRQLPEEGLKFMVYLQKENIIDESGMPKERFSAEFPKEGPSILRIQQVVRGDSAAYFCASSPDTNTDTQYFGPGTRLTVL.

The CDR3 DNA reads TGTGCCGGAAAGACAGGGGGGCCCCTCCACTTT. Encoded protein: CAGKTGGPLHF. The chain combines TRBV2 with TRBJ1-6; TRBD1 matches at 9 bases. CDR3 length equals 11 residues. CDR1 SNHLY and CDR2 FYNNEI come from the germline V gene. With 11 bases clipped from V and 13 bases from J, the junction kept 6 bases outside the gene matches.

The chain has TRBV7-6 and TRBJ1-2; D uncertain. This CDR3 is built from 16 residues. CDR1 and CDR2 (germline): SGHVS, FNYEAQ. The V gene lost 0 bases and the J gene lost 6 bases, with 17 bases spanning the gap. The CDR3 here is CASSLAAETTRDGYTF. The CDR3 region has the DNA TGTGCCAGCAGCTTAGCGGCTGAGACCACGCGGGATGGCTACACCTTC. Full variable domain (remainder filled in from reference TRBV7-6 and TRBJ1-2): GAGVSQSPRYKVTKRGQDVALRCDPISGHVSLYWYRQALGQGPEFLTYFNYEAQQDKSGLPNDRFSAERPEGSISTLTIQRTEQRDSAMYRCASSLAAETTRDGYTFGSGTRLTVV.

The J gene is TRBJ2-3, the V gene TRBV27, with 9 bases matching TRBD1. The V and J ends lost 5 bases and 2 bases, in that order; junction bases with no gene match: 8. Germline V gene sequence: CDR1 MNHEY, CDR2 SMNVEV (reference sequence). The CDR3 runs to 16 residues. This CDR3 is CASSPGQGDFTDTQYF. For the CDR3, the DNA is TGTGCCAGCAGTCCGGGACAGGGTGACTTCACAGATACGCAGTATTTT.

A few counts support this clone. This chain uses TRBV5-6 with TRBJ1-1, with unresolved D. The V end lost 0 bases, the J end lost 10 bases, and 13 bases lay between the germline ends. The length of the CDR3 is 13 residues. Per the germline V gene, CDR1 is SGHDT and CDR2 is YYEEEE. Here the CDR3 DNA reads TGTGCCAGCAGCTTGGCGCGGGGAGAGGGAGCTTTCTTT. Protein product: CASSLARGEGAFF.

V is TRBV14 and J is TRBJ1-5, with D unresolved. The V end lost 9 bases, the J end lost 4 bases, and 13 bases lay between the germline ends. Germline CDR1 and CDR2: SGHDN and FVKESK. This CDR3 contains 13 residues. CDR3 DNA sequence: TGTGCCAGTAACCAGTATCCAAATCAGCCCCAGCATTTT. Translating gives CASNQYPNQPQHF.

This clone was seen only a few times. The V call is TRBV3-1 (or the pseudogene TRBV3-2), the J call TRBJ1-2; TRBD1 might be the D (6 bases). The germline gives CDR1 LGHDT, CDR2 YNNKEL (reference sequence). Trimming took off 5 bases at V and 8 bases at J, with 18 bases between the two ends. The CDR3 extends over 14 amino acids. The CDR3: CASSDSDSLRGYTF. DNA for the CDR3: TGTGCCAGCAGCGACTCGGACAGTCTACGAGGCTACACCTTC.

In its sample, this clone was seen a few times. V gene TRBV7-9 combines with J gene TRBJ1-1, with D possibly being TRBD1 (6 bases). Trimming removed 3 bases at V and 4 bases at J, with 15 bases between. CDR1 is SEHNR, CDR2 FQNEAQ, per germline (reference sequence). CDR3 size: 15 residues. In DNA, the CDR3 is TGTGCCAGCAGCTTCCAGGGGATTGGGACCACTGAAGCTTTCTTT. Protein: CASSFQGIGTTEAFF.

This chain joins TRBV12-3 or TRBV12-4 and TRBJ1-1, with D possibly matching TRBD1 (5 bases). V dropped 2 bases and J dropped 11 bases, with 9 bases sitting between them. There are 11 residues in the CDR3. The CDR3 DNA follows: TGTGCCAGCAGTTTATACAGGAATGCTTTCTTT. Its translation: CASSLYRNAFF.

The rearrangement uses TRBV19 and TRBJ2-1; D call uncertain. V was shortened by 7 bases and J by 9 bases, with 10 bases between the two germline ends. The CDR3 length is 11 residues. The V gene's germline CDR1 is LNHDA and CDR2 SQIVND (reference sequence). The CDR3 bases are TGTGCCAGTAAAAAGGCAGGTGAGCAGTTCTTC. It codes for CASKKAGEQFF. Variable domain in full (rest from reference TRBV19 and TRBJ2-1): DGGITQSPKYLFRKEGQNVTLSCEQNLNHDAMYWYRQDPGQGLRLIYYSQIVNDFQKGDIAEGYSVSREKKESFPLTVTSAQKNPTAFYLCASKKAGEQFFGPGTRLTVL.

The chain uses TRBV6-5 and TRBJ1-1; D unclear. Trimming stripped 0 bases from V and 6 bases from J, with 11 bases between. Germline V gene data show CDR1 as MNHEY and CDR2 as SVGAGI. The CDR3 is 14 amino acids. The CDR3: CASSYSSGSPEAFF. In nucleotides, the CDR3 is TGTGCCAGCAGTTACTCGAGTGGTTCCCCTGAAGCTTTCTTT.

The chain carries TRBV19 and TRBJ1-3; 7 positions match TRBD1. Germline CDR1 LNHDA, CDR2 SQIVND (reference sequence). This CDR3 is built from 15 residues. V trimming: 6 bases; J trimming: 0 bases; junction bases outside the gene matches: 5. CDR3 bases: TGTGCCAGTAGGACGGACAGGTCCTCTGGAAACACCATATATTTT. Amino acids: CASRTDRSSGNTIYF.

The chain recombines TRBV2 with TRBJ1-6; 9 nucleotides match TRBD1. V shed 8 bases and J 7 bases; nucleotides not matched to a gene: 3. The CDR3 has 13 residues. CDR1 and CDR2 (germline): SNHLY, FYNNEI. The CDR3 reads CASSGTGNSPLHF. In DNA, the CDR3 is TGTGCCAGCTCCGGGACAGGGAATTCACCCCTCCACTTT.

The chain carries TRBV12-3 or TRBV12-4 and TRBJ1-2, with 7 bases lining up with TRBD1. CDR3 length equals 12 residues. Trimming took 7 bases from V and 8 from J; bases not matched to a gene: 7. CDR3 in amino acids: CASTSTGHGYTF. The CDR3 DNA follows: TGTGCCAGCACGTCGACAGGGCACGGCTACACCTTC.

The V call is TRBV19, the J call TRBJ1-2, with 7 bases aligning to TRBD1. The J segment lost 8 bases and the V segment lost 8 bases, leaving 11 bases of the junction unmatched. Germline lookup yields CDR1 LNHDA and CDR2 SQIVND (reference sequence). This CDR3 has 13 residues. CDR3 sequence: CASHLTGEGGYTF. CDR3 DNA sequence: TGTGCCAGTCACCTAACAGGGGAAGGAGGCTACACCTTC.

The J gene is TRBJ1-3, the V gene TRBV19; maybe TRBD1 (5 bases). Germline lookup yields CDR1 LNHDA and CDR2 SQIVND (reference sequence). The CDR3 has 15 residues. Trimming took off 5 bases at V and 9 bases at J, with 20 bases between the two ends. CDR3 protein: CASSFIGQVGGTIYF. DNA for the CDR3: TGTGCCAGTAGTTTTATAGGGCAGGTGGGGGGCACCATATATTTT.

The rearrangement links TRBV18 to TRBJ1-2; 7 bases fit TRBD1. This CDR3 is 15 amino acids long. Germline lookup yields CDR1 KGHSH and CDR2 LQKENI. The V and J ends lost 3 bases and 4 bases, in that order; junction bases with no gene match: 8. The CDR3 DNA sequence: TGTGCCAGCTCACCCAAGGGGGCCGCGCTCTATGGCTACACCTTC. Its protein product is CASSPKGAALYGYTF.

The V call is TRBV24-1, the J call TRBJ2-1; 9 nucleotides agree with TRBD2. Germline V CDR1 and CDR2: KGHDR, SFDVKD. CDR3 length: 16 residues. Germline trimming cut 3 bases from V and 3 bases from J; bases unmatched to any gene: 5. The CDR3 loop is CATSDNSGGLYNEQFF. The CDR3 DNA reads as TGTGCCACCAGTGATAATAGCGGGGGCCTCTACAATGAGCAGTTCTTC.

This clone was detected only a few times. This sequence joins TRBV6-5 and TRBJ1-2; D possibly corresponds to TRBD1 (5 bases). V was cut by 2 bases and J by 7 bases, with 17 bases left in between. Germline V gene lookup returns CDR1 MNHEY and CDR2 SVGAGI. The CDR3 extends over 15 amino acids. CDR3 coding DNA: TGTGCCAGCAGTTACGCCGAGGCAGGGCAGGGTGGCTACACCTTC. This translates into CASSYAEAGQGGYTF.

This clone was recorded only once. The chain links TRBV4-1 to TRBJ2-7, with 7 bases identical to TRBD2. The CDR3 length is 15 residues. Losses at the gene ends were 1 base for V and 4 bases for J; bases not matched to a gene: 7. CDR1 is MGHRA, CDR2 YSYEKL, per germline. CDR3 in amino acids: CASSQGGGSGYEQYF. In DNA form, the CDR3 reads TGCGCCAGCAGCCAAGGGGGCGGGAGCGGGTACGAGCAGTACTTC.

This chain links TRBV6-1 with TRBJ1-3; 7 nucleotides line up with TRBD1. The CDR3 spans 16 residues. Germline values: CDR1 MNHNS, CDR2 SASEGT. V was pared by 2 bases and J by 0 bases, with 4 bases of the junction left unmatched. CDR3 in DNA: TGTGCCAGCAGTGAAAGGTACAGGGGCTCTGGAAACACCATATATTTT. Encoded protein: CASSERYRGSGNTIYF.

The J gene is TRBJ1-2, the V gene TRBV4-3; 9 bases map to TRBD1. Germline V gene data show CDR1 as LGHNA and CDR2 as YSLEER. V shed 0 bases, J shed 8 bases, and the junction held 10 bases outside the gene matches. The CDR3 runs to 16 residues. This CDR3 reads CASSQEGDREVRGYTF. For the CDR3, the DNA is TGCGCCAGCAGCCAAGAGGGGGACAGGGAAGTAAGGGGCTACACCTTC.

V gene TRBV4-2 combines with J gene TRBJ2-7; the match to TRBD2 covers 7 bases. The CDR3 has 13 amino acids. V gave up 4 bases and J gave up 4 bases; unmatched junction bases: 4. Germline assignment: CDR1 LGHNA and CDR2 YNFKEQ. The CDR3 bases are TGTGCCAGCAGCCGAGGACTAGTTTACGAGCAGTACTTC. Translation: CASSRGLVYEQYF.

Here the CDR3 reads CSVEDDRRGGYTF. In nucleotides, the CDR3 is TGCAGCGTTGAGGATGACCGACGGGGAGGCTACACCTTC. The V and J genes are TRBV29-1 and TRBJ1-2, with D uncertain. Looked up from germline, CDR1 is SQVTM and CDR2 is ANQGSEA. The CDR3 covers 13 residues. With 3 bases removed from V and 8 bases from J, the gap between germline ends came to 16 bases.

For the CDR3, the DNA is TGTGCCAGCAGTATGACTAGCGGGAGGAAGGCCAAAAACATTCAGTACTTC. Amino acids: CASSMTSGRKAKNIQYF. V and J are TRBV6-2 or TRBV6-3 and TRBJ2-4; 13 bases line up with TRBD2. Germline-derived CDR1 and CDR2 are MNHEY and SVGEGT. The ends lost 5 bases at V and 1 base at J; junction bases unmatched: 5. The CDR3 is 17 amino acids.

The V and J genes are TRBV19 and TRBJ1-4, with D tentatively TRBD1 (5 bases). Trimming removed 7 bases from V and 5 bases from J, with 11 bases in between. The CDR3 loop spans 13 amino acids. In germline, CDR1 is LNHDA, CDR2 SQIVND (reference sequence). The CDR3 DNA reads as TGTGCCAGTAATCGTCGGGGGAATGAAAAACTGTTTTTT. It is translated as CASNRRGNEKLFF. The full variable domain, with the rest looked up from reference TRBV19 and TRBJ1-4, is DGGITQSPKYLFRKEGQNVTLSCEQNLNHDAMYWYRQDPGQGLRLIYYSQIVNDFQKGDIAEGYSVSREKKESFPLTVTSAQKNPTAFYLCASNRRGNEKLFFGSGTQLSVL.

With regard to this clone: The sample has other DNA sequences that encode this CDR3 too. The chain uses TRBV20-1 and TRBJ1-2, with D possibly matching TRBD1 (5 bases). The germline CDR1 and CDR2 sequences are DFQATT and SNEGSKA (reference sequence). The CDR3 loop spans 11 amino acids. V dropped 2 bases and J dropped 4 bases, with 5 bases sitting between them. The CDR3 DNA is TGCAGTGCTAGACAGGGCTATGGCTACACCTTC. This translates into CSARQGYGYTF.

The CDR3 DNA is TGTGCCAGCAGCTGGGTGGGCAGGGGTGATACTGAAGCTTTCTTT. It encodes CASSWVGRGDTEAFF. V and J are TRBV5-8 and TRBJ1-1; TRBD1 might be the D (6 bases). With 3 bases removed from V and 5 bases from J, the gap between germline ends came to 17 bases. From germline, CDR1 is SGHTS and CDR2 YDEGEE. The CDR3 loop spans 15 amino acids.

The chain carries TRBV12-3 or TRBV12-4 and TRBJ1-2; no clear D gene. Trimming removed 6 bases from V and 8 bases from J, with 13 bases in between. The length of the CDR3 is 12 residues. CDR3 residues: CASRLTVGGYTF. The CDR3 DNA is TGTGCCAGCAGGCTTACCGTTGGCGGCTACACCTTC.